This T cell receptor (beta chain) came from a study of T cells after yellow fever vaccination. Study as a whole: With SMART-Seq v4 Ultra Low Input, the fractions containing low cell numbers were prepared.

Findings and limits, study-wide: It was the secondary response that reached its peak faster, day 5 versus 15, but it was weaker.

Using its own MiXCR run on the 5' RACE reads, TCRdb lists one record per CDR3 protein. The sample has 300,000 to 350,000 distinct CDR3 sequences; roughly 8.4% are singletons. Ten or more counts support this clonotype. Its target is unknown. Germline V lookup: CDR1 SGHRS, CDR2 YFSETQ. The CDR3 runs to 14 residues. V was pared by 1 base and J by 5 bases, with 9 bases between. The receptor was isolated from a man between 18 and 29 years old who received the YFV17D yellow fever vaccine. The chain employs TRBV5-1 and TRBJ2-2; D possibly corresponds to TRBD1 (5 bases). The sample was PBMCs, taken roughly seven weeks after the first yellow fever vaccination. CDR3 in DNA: TGCGCCAGCAGCTTGTGGGGCCGGACCGGGGAGCTGTTTTTT. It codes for CASSLWGRTGELFF.